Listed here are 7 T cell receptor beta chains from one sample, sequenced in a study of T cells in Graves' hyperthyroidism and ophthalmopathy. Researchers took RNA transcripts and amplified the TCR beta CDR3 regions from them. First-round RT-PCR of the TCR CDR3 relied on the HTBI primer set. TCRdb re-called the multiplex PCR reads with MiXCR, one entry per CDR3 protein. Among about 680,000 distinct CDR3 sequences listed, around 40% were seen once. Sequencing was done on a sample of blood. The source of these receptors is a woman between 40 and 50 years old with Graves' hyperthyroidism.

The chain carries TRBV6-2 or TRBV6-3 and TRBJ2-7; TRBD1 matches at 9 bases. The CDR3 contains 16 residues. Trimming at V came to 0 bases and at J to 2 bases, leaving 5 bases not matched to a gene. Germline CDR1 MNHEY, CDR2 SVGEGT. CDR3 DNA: TGTGCCAGCAGTTACTCGAGGGGACAGGGAACCTACGAGCAGTACTTC. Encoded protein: CASSYSRGQGTYEQYF.

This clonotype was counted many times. The CDR3 DNA follows: TGTGCCAGCAGCCCAGGACTAGCGGGAGGAGAGACCCAGTACTTC. It yields the protein CASSPGLAGGETQYF. The chain employs TRBV19 and TRBJ2-5; 14 nucleotides agree with TRBD2. The germline CDR1 and CDR2 sequences are LNHDA and SQIVND (reference sequence). The CDR3 sequence is 15 residues long. Trimming cost V 9 bases and J 4 bases; bases outside gene matches: 7. Looking up the rest from reference TRBV19 and TRBJ2-5 gives the full variable domain: DGGITQSPKYLFRKEGQNVTLSCEQNLNHDAMYWYRQDPGQGLRLIYYSQIVNDFQKGDIAEGYSVSREKKESFPLTVTSAQKNPTAFYLCASSPGLAGGETQYFGPGTRLLVL.

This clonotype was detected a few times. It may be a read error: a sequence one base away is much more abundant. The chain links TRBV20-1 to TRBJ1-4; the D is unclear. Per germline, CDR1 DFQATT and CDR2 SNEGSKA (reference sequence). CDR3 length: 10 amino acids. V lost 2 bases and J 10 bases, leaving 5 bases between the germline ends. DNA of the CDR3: TGCAGTGCTAGACGTGGAAAACTGTTTTTT. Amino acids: CSARRGKLFF.

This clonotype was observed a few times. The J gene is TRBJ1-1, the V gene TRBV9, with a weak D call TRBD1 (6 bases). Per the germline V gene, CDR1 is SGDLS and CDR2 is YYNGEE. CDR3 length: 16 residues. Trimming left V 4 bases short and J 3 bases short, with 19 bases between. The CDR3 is CASSPRQVSADTEAFF. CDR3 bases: TGTGCCAGCAGCCCCCGACAGGTGTCAGCGGACACTGAAGCTTTCTTT.

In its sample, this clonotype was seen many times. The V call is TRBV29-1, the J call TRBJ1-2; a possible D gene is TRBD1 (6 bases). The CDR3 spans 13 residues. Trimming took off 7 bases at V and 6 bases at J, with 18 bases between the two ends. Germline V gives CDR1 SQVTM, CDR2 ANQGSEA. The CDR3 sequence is CSDKQGSYDGYTF. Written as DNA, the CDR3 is TGCAGCGACAAACAGGGATCTTACGATGGCTACACCTTC.

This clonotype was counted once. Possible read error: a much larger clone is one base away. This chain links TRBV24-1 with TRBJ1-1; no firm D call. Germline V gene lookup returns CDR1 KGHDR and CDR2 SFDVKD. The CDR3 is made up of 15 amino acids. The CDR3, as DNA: TGTGCCAGCAGTTTGAGTTTAACTACGAACACTGAAGCTTTCTTT. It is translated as CASSLSLTTNTEAFF.

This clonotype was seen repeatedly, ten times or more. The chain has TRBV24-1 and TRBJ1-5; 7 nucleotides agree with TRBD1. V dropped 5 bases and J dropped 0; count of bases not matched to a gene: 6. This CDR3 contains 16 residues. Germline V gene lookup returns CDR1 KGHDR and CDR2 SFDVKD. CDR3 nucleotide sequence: TGTGCCACCAGTGCCGCCGGACAGGTTAGCAATCAGCCCCAGCATTTT. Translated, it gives CATSAAGQVSNQPQHF.